These T cell receptor beta chains were read from a single sample in a study of Graves' ophthalmopathy and Graves' hyperthyroidism. TCRdb recomputed calls from the multiplex PCR reads with MiXCR, one row per CDR3 protein. This table has about 1.2 million distinct CDR3 sequences, 36% appearing once. Sequenced material: peripheral blood or thyroid tissue (not recorded which). These receptors were taken from an adult man with Graves' hyperthyroidism. CDR3s include the opening cysteine and the closing phenylalanine or tryptophan. The order of the fields is V gene, J gene, CDR3 protein.

>TRBV19|TRBJ2-7
CASSTTSGDQEQYF
>TRBV7-2|TRBJ2-7
CASSLSGPWEQYF
>TRBV7-3|TRBJ2-1
CASSLRAGANNEQFF
>TRBV7-9|TRBJ2-7
CASSLVGGQGLSEQYF
>TRBV30|TRBJ2-6
CAWDGGANVLTF
>TRBV29-1|TRBJ2-6
CSADRGGGANVLTF
>TRBV4-1|TRBJ1-2
CASSQGEGRPYGYTF
>TRBV7-9|TRBJ2-7
CASSGREQEVREQYF
>TRBV9|TRBJ2-2
CASSLGLAPTGELFF
>TRBV10-2|TRBJ1-1
CASIGHPNTEAFF
>TRBV10-3|TRBJ2-5
CAINSPRGENTASGDGTQYF
>TRBV2|TRBJ1-4
CASRIEGAPNEKLFF
>TRBV10-3|TRBJ2-2
CAITADGNTGELFF
>TRBV7-9|TRBJ1-1
CASSFIQENTEAFF
>TRBV11-2|TRBJ2-7
CASSQVRESYEQYF
>TRBV7-2|TRBJ1-2
CASSLGEEDSAF
>TRBV7-9|TRBJ1-5
CASSPGQLFNQPQHF
>TRBV7-8|TRBJ2-7
CASSYLAGAQYEQYF
>TRBV11-3|TRBJ2-5
CASSLEPSGGPVETQYF
>TRBV12-3/TRBV12-4|TRBJ2-5
CASSLGTSGRAEETQYF
>TRBV24-1|TRBJ2-7
CATSDPGTAIYEQYF
>TRBV25-1|TRBJ2-5
CASSERASGGQETQYF
>TRBV10-1|TRBJ1-5
CASSEGIRQGKQPQHF
>TRBV12-3/TRBV12-4|TRBJ2-7
CASSPMGAFDEQYF
>TRBV7-3|TRBJ2-6
CASSSRDREAGANVLTF
>TRBV24-1|TRBJ2-1
CATSGGNSEQFF
>TRBV7-8|TRBJ2-5
CVSSRDRYQETQYF
>TRBV9|TRBJ2-5
CASSAPGQGSTQYF
>TRBV20-1|TRBJ1-6
CSAREQRHGPYNSPLHF
>TRBV7-6|TRBJ2-5
CASSSYVQGGEETQYF
>TRBV7-9|TRBJ2-7
CASSLDGWTGDSYEQYF
>TRBV4-1|TRBJ1-4
CASSHTWEEKLFF
>TRBV19|TRBJ2-5
CASRPSRQGQETQYF
>TRBV7-6|TRBJ2-2
CASSLRLGTRNGELFF
>TRBV20-1|TRBJ2-5
CSARIQGGMETQYF